These 21 T cell receptor beta chains originate from one sample sequenced in a study of blood T cells in healthy people across ages. Together with a sample-barcoded 5' primer, a J-beta primer mix was included in a second PCR lasting about 6 to 12 cycles. Each CDR3 protein is one row after TCRdb ran MiXCR on the 5' RACE reads. The top ten clones hold 20% to 25% of a sample with 600,000 to 850,000 distinct CDR3 sequences, approximately 39% of them seen once. The material sequenced was blood. Receptor source: a woman aged 55-69 years in good health.

V gene TRBV25-1 combines with J gene TRBJ2-5, with D possibly matching TRBD2 (5 bases). The CDR3 runs 9 residues. The germline V gene encodes CDR1 MGHDK and CDR2 SYGVNS. CDR3 sequence (DNA): TGTGCTAGCTTAAGGGAGCAGTACTTC. Translating it yields CASLREQYF.

The chain recombines TRBV5-5 with TRBJ2-4; a weak D match, TRBD2 (6 bases). The germline CDR1 and CDR2 sequences are SGHKS and YYEKEE (reference sequence). The CDR3 has 13 amino acids. V gave up 3 bases and J gave up 13 bases, with 17 bases separating them. DNA for the CDR3: TGTGCCAGCAGCTCGGTGGGACTTCTTGAGCAGTACTTC. Translating it yields CASSSVGLLEQYF.

This clonotype has a handful of counts. The chain joins TRBV29-1 to TRBJ1-2, with a tentative D call TRBD1 (5 bases). The CDR3 extends over 13 amino acids. Germline V gene lookup returns CDR1 SQVTM and CDR2 ANQGSEA. The V end was cut by 6 bases, the J end by 1 base, with 12 bases between. This CDR3 is CSVSDSFNYGYTF. CDR3 DNA: TGCAGCGTCTCTGACAGCTTTAACTATGGCTACACCTTC.

This clonotype was detected only a few times. The chain has TRBV20-1 and TRBJ2-3; TRBD2 matches 11 bases. Germline V gene lookup returns CDR1 DFQATT and CDR2 SNEGSKA (reference sequence). The CDR3 is made up of 17 amino acids. The ends lost 5 bases at V and 3 bases at J; junction bases unmatched: 13. CDR3 sequence reads: CSAAPRLLAGATDTQYF. DNA of the CDR3: TGCAGTGCTGCCCCCCGACTACTAGCGGGGGCGACAGATACGCAGTATTTT.

The chain combines TRBV20-1 with TRBJ2-7; perhaps TRBD2 as D (6 bases). Trimming took 3 bases from V and 0 from J, leaving 15 bases between them. Germline V CDR1 and CDR2: DFQATT, SNEGSKA (reference sequence). The CDR3 has 15 residues. The CDR3 is CSARAPAGPSYEQYF. The CDR3 DNA reads as TGCAGTGCTAGGGCCCCGGCGGGACCCTCCTACGAGCAGTACTTC.

This clonotype showed up just a few times. Germline and junction disagree at one end, which may indicate a read error. This chain joins TRBV2 and TRBJ1-4; no clear D. Germline CDR1 SNHLY, CDR2 FYNNEI. CDR3 size: 13 residues. The CDR3 sequence is CAGSGRPKEKLFF. The CDR3 region has the DNA TGTGCCGGGTCTGGACGGCCTAAGGAAAAACTGTTTTTT.

This clonotype turned up a few times. The chain recombines TRBV5-1 with TRBJ2-1; D unclear. Germline V CDR1 and CDR2: SGHRS, YFSETQ. The V gene lost 4 bases and the J gene lost 5 bases, with 13 bases spanning the gap. This CDR3 contains 14 residues. The CDR3 region has the DNA TGCGCCAGCAGCCCACCCCGGACCAACAATGAGCAGTTCTTC. Its translation is CASSPPRTNNEQFF. Combining the CDR3 with reference TRBV5-1 and TRBJ2-1 gives the whole variable domain KAGVTQTPRYLIKTRGQQVTLSCSPISGHRSVSWYQQTPGQGLQFLFEYFSETQRNKGNFPGRFSGRQFSNSRSEMNVSTLELGDSALYLCASSPPRTNNEQFFGPGTRLTVL.

This chain uses TRBV4-1 with TRBJ1-5; 7 nucleotides match TRBD1. The CDR3 totals 17 residues. The V gene's germline CDR1 is MGHRA and CDR2 YSYEKL. J gave up 7 bases and V 0 bases, and 12 bases lay outside the gene matches. The CDR3: CASSQDPLQGIRQPQHF. CDR3 nucleotide sequence: TGCGCCAGCAGCCAAGACCCCCTACAGGGGATAAGGCAGCCCCAGCATTTT.

The CDR3 region has the DNA TGCAGTGCTAGAGATCGAGCGGGATCCTACGAGCAGTACTTC. Translation: CSARDRAGSYEQYF. The chain uses TRBV20-1 and TRBJ2-7, with 7 positions matching TRBD2. Germline V gene lookup returns CDR1 DFQATT and CDR2 SNEGSKA (reference sequence). Germline trimming cut 0 bases from V and 1 base from J; bases unmatched to any gene: 3. CDR3 length equals 14 residues.

The chain recombines TRBV6-2 or TRBV6-3 with TRBJ2-3; D not resolved. V was shortened by 6 bases and J by 2 bases, with 9 bases between the two germline ends. The germline V gene encodes CDR1 MNHEY and CDR2 SVGEGT. The CDR3 extends over 13 amino acids. The CDR3 bases are TGTGCCAGCAGGCCCCCTCCCACAGATACGCAGTATTTT. It codes for CASRPPPTDTQYF.

The J gene is TRBJ2-1, the V gene TRBV7-3; TRBD2 might be the D (6 bases). TRBJ2-7 matches the DNA end more closely, so the J call is doubtful. Per the germline V gene, CDR1 is SGHTA and CDR2 is FQGTGA. This CDR3 is 19 amino acids long. CDR3 coding DNA: TGTGCCAGCAGCTTAACGGCGACTGGGTTAGATAGCGGAGACAATGAGCAGTACTTC. Translating it yields CASSLTATGLDSGDNEQYF.

V gene TRBV18 combines with J gene TRBJ2-7; D possibly corresponds to TRBD1 (6 bases). Germline loops: CDR1 KGHSH, CDR2 LQKENI. This CDR3 contains 14 residues. The V end was cut by 3 bases, the J end by 4 bases, with 13 bases between. This CDR3 is CASSPEQGSYEQYF. The CDR3 bases are TGTGCCAGCTCACCTGAACAGGGATCATACGAGCAGTACTTC.

V is TRBV29-1 and J is TRBJ2-1; maybe TRBD1 (6 bases). V dropped 0 bases and J dropped 0 bases, with 18 bases sitting between them. This CDR3 is built from 18 residues. Per the germline V gene, CDR1 is SQVTM and CDR2 is ANQGSEA. CDR3 DNA: TGCAGCGTTGAAGATTTGGGCCTGACAGGCCGCTCCTACAATGAGCAGTTCTTC. It is translated as CSVEDLGLTGRSYNEQFF.

The table lists this clonotype with a few counts. V gene TRBV12-3 or TRBV12-4 combines with J gene TRBJ2-7; no firm D call. The CDR3 totals 14 residues. The V gene lost 2 bases and the J gene lost 1 base, with 9 bases spanning the gap. The CDR3 here is CASSLHPESYEQYF. CDR3 in DNA: TGTGCCAGCAGTTTACATCCGGAATCCTACGAGCAGTACTTC.

This clonotype was counted only a few times. The gene calls are TRBV25-1 and TRBJ1-4; D unclear. Germline loops: CDR1 MGHDK, CDR2 SYGVNS. This CDR3 region has 14 residues. V was trimmed by 1 base and J by 12 bases, leaving 15 bases between them. CDR3 residues: CASSESETTRELFF. For the CDR3, the DNA is TGTGCCAGCAGTGAATCCGAGACAACGAGGGAACTGTTTTTT.

V is TRBV4-1 and J is TRBJ2-1; tentative D call: TRBD2 (5 bases). There are 15 residues in the CDR3. The V and J ends lost 3 bases and 1 base respectively, with 10 bases between them. Germline V gene sequence: CDR1 MGHRA, CDR2 YSYEKL. The CDR3, as DNA: TGCGCCAGCAGCCAGACTATAGTATCCTACAATGAGCAGTTCTTC. Protein sequence: CASSQTIVSYNEQFF.

V and J are TRBV29-1 and TRBJ1-1, with a possible D match to TRBD1 (6 bases). The germline gives CDR1 SQVTM, CDR2 ANQGSEA. V shed 8 bases and J shed 0 bases, with 13 bases lying between them. This CDR3 is built from 13 residues. This chain's CDR3 is CSYRAYLNTEAFF. DNA of the CDR3: TGCAGCTACAGGGCGTACCTGAACACTGAAGCTTTCTTT.

This clonotype was seen more than once but under ten times. The chain has TRBV20-1 and TRBJ1-4, with a possible D match to TRBD1 (6 bases). Trimming pared 3 bases from V and 5 bases from J, leaving 13 bases between. CDR3 length: 14 amino acids. CDR1 DFQATT and CDR2 SNEGSKA come from the germline V gene (reference sequence). For the CDR3, the DNA is TGCAGTGCTAGTTTCGGACAGAAAAATGAAAAACTGTTTTTT. Protein: CSASFGQKNEKLFF.

This chain links TRBV29-1 with TRBJ2-1, with 8 bases lining up with TRBD2. The CDR3 runs to 17 residues. V lost 6 bases to trimming and J lost 1 base; unmatched junction nucleotides: 14. Germline V gene lookup returns CDR1 SQVTM and CDR2 ANQGSEA. The CDR3 reads CSVPALGGGTSYNEQFF. DNA for the CDR3: TGCAGCGTCCCTGCCCTAGGCGGGGGGACTTCCTACAATGAGCAGTTCTTC.

The V gene is TRBV6-5, the J gene TRBJ2-1; TRBD1 matches 7 bases. V gave up 4 bases and J gave up 4 bases; unmatched junction bases: 7. The CDR3 loop spans 15 amino acids. CDR1 and CDR2 from the germline V gene are MNHEY and SVGAGI. The CDR3 sequence: CASSWTGSGYNEQFF. The DNA of the CDR3 is TGTGCCAGCAGTTGGACAGGATCGGGATACAATGAGCAGTTCTTC.

The V call is TRBV12-3 or TRBV12-4, the J call TRBJ2-7; a weak D match, TRBD2 (6 bases). The CDR3 runs to 13 residues. Trimming removed 4 bases at V and 2 bases at J, with 9 bases between. For the CDR3, the DNA is TGTGCCAGCAGTTCGGGACTGGCCTACGAGCAGTACTTC. Encoded protein: CASSSGLAYEQYF.